This T cell receptor beta chain emerged from a study of blood T cell repertoires in COVID-19. The CDR3 has 12 amino acids. V lost 6 bases and J lost 2, with 7 bases in between. Germline V lookup: CDR1 MDHEN, CDR2 SYDVKM. Here immunoSEQ multiplex PCR was the method, and the copy in TCRdb shows in-frame clones only, minus some. Here the sample spans 180,000 or so clones, 65% to 85% being singletons. The Seattle site enrolled patients during active infection and followed them longitudinally. Input material: peripheral blood. This TCR was sampled from a woman aged 40 to 50 with COVID-19, enrolled during active disease. The chain uses TRBV28 and TRBJ2-5, with D maybe TRBD2 (5 bases). CDR3 sequence (DNA): TGTGCCAGCAGCCGGAGGCAAGAGACCCAGTACTTC. It codes for CASSRRQETQYF.